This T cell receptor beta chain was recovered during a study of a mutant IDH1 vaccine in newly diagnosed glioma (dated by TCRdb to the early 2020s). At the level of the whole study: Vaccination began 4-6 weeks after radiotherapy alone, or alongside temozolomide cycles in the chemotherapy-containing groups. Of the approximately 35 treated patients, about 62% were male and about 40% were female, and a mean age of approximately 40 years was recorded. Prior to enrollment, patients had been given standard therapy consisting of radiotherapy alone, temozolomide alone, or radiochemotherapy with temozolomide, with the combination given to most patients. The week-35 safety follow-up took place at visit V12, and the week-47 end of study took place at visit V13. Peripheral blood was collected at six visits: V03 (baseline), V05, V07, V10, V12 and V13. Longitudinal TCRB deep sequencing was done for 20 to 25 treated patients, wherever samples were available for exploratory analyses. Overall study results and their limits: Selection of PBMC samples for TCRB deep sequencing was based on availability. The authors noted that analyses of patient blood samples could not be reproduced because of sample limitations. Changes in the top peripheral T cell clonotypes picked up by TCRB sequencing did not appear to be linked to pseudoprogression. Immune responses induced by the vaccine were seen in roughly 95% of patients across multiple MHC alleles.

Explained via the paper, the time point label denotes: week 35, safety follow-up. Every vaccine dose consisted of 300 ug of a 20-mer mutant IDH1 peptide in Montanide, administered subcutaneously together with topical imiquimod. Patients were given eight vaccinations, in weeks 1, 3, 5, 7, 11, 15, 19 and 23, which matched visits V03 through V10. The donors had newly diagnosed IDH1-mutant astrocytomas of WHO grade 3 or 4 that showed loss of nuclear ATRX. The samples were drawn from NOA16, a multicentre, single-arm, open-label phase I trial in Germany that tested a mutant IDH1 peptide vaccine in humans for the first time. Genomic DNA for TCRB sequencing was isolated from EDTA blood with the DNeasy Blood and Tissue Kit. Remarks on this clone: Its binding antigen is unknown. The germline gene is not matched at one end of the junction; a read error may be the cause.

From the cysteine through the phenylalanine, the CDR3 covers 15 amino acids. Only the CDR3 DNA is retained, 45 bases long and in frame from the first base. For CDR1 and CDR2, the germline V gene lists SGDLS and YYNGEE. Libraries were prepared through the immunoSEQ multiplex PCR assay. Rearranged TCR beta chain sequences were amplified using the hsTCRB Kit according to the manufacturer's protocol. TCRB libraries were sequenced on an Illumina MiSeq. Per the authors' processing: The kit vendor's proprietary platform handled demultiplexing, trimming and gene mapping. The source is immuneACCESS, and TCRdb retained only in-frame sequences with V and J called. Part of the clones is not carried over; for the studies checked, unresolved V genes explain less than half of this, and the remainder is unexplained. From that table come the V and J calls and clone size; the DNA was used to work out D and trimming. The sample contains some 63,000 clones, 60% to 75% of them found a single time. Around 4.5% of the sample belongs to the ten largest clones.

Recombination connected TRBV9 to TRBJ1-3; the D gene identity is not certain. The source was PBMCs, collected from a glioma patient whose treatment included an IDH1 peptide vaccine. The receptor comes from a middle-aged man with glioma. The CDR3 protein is CASSVAPRSGNTIYF. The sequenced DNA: TGTGCCAGCAGCGTAGCACCGCGCTCTGGGAACACCATATATTTT.